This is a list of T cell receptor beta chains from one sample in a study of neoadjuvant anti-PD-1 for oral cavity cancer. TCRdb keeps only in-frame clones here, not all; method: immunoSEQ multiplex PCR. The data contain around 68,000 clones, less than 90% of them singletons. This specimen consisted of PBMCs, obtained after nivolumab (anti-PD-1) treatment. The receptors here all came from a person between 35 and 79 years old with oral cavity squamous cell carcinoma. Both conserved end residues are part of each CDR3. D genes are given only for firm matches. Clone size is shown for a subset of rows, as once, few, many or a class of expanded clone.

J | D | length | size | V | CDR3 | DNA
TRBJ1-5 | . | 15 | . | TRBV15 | CATSRSLGGNQPQHF | TGTGCCACCAGCAGATCTTTGGGGGGCAATCAGCCCCAGCATTTT
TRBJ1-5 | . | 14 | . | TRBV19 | CASSTAGYHQPQHF | TGTGCCAGTAGTACCGCAGGGTACCATCAGCCCCAGCATTTT
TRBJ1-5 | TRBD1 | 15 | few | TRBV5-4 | CASSLGTGGGQPQHF | TGTGCCAGCAGCTTGGGGACAGGGGGCGGCCAGCCCCAGCATTTT
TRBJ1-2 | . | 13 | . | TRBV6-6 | CASRYTSTYGYTF | TGTGCCAGCAGATACACTTCTACCTATGGCTACACCTTC
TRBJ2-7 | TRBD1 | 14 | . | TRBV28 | CASSIWTGGGEQYF | TGTGCCAGCAGCATCTGGACAGGGGGCGGCGAGCAGTACTTC
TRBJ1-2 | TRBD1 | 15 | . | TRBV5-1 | CASSPNPTGFDGYTF | TGCGCCAGCAGCCCGAACCCGACAGGGTTTGATGGCTACACCTTC
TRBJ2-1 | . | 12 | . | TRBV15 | CATSRGVYEQFF | TGTGCCACCAGCAGAGGAGTTTATGAGCAGTTCTTC
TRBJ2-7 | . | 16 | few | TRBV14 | CASTRQDSLISYEQYF | TGTGCCAGCACCCGACAGGATAGCCTCATCTCCTACGAGCAGTACTTC
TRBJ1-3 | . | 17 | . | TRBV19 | CASSIGRRTTSGNTIYF | TGTGCCAGTAGTATAGGGCGCCGGACTACTTCTGGAAACACCATATATTTT
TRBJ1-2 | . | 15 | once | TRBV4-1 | CASSHPRTQNYGYTF | TGCGCCAGCAGCCATCCCAGGACTCAGAACTATGGCTACACCTTC
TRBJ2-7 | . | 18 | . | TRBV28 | CASSFRPRGVKEPGEQYF | TGTGCCAGCAGTTTTCGGCCCCGTGGAGTGAAGGAACCCGGGGAGCAGTACTTC
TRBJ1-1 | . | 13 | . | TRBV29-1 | CSVVAGTNTEAFF | TGCAGCGTTGTAGCGGGGACGAACACTGAAGCTTTCTTT
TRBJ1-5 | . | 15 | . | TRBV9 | CASSVSAGANQPQHF | TGTGCCAGCAGCGTATCGGCAGGAGCCAATCAGCCCCAGCATTTT
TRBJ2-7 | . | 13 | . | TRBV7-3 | CASSLEGRYEQYF | TGTGCCAGCAGCTTAGAGGGCCGCTACGAGCAGTACTTC
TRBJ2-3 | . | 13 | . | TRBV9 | CASSPRPTDTQYF | TGTGCCAGCAGCCCCCGACCCACAGATACGCAGTATTTT
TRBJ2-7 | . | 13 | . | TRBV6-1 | CASSEVNNYEQYF | TGTGCCAGCAGTGAAGTCAACAACTACGAGCAGTACTTC
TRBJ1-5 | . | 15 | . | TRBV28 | CASSLLGSRNQPQHF | TGTGCCAGCAGTTTGTTGGGAAGTAGAAATCAGCCCCAGCATTTT
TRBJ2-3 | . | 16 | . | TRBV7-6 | CASSLWGDLPTDTQYF | TGTGCCAGCAGCTTATGGGGGGATTTACCCACAGATACGCAGTATTTT
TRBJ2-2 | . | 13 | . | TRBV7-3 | CASSLGATGELFF | TGTGCCAGCAGCTTAGGGGCCACCGGGGAGCTGTTTTTT
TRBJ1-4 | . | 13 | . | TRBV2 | CASSRRSNEKLFF | TGTGCCAGCAGTAGAAGGAGTAATGAAAAACTGTTTTTT
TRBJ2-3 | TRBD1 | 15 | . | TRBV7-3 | CASSATGGMADTQYF | TGTGCCAGCAGCGCAACAGGGGGGATGGCAGATACGCAGTATTTT
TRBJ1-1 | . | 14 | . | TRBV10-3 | CAISGSLMNTEAFF | TGTGCCATCAGTGGCAGTCTTATGAACACTGAAGCTTTCTTT
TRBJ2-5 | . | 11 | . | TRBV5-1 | CASSTRETQYF | TGCGCCAGCAGCACCCGAGAGACCCAGTACTTC
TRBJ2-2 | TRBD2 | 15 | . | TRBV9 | CASSSLSGRSGELFF | TGTGCCAGCAGCTCCCTAAGCGGGAGGTCCGGGGAGCTGTTTTTT
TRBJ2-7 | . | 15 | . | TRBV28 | CASTTYRVVLGKQYF | TGTGCCAGCACCACATACAGGGTTGTTTTAGGAAAGCAGTACTTC
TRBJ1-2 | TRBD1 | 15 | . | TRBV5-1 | CASSLAWGTGVGYTF | TGCGCCAGCAGCTTGGCCTGGGGGACAGGGGTAGGCTACACCTTC
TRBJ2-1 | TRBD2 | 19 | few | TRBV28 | CASSSPPWTSGSSYNEQFF | TGTGCCAGCAGTTCCCCACCTTGGACTAGCGGGAGCTCCTACAATGAGCAGTTCTTC
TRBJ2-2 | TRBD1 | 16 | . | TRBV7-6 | CASSFRDRASTGELFF | TGTGCCAGCAGCTTTCGGGACAGGGCGAGCACCGGGGAGCTGTTTTTT
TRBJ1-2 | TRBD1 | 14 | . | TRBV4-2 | CASSQSDRGSGYTF | TGTGCCAGCAGCCAATCCGACAGGGGGTCTGGCTACACCTTC
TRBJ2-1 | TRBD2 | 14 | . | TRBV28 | CASSRTGLQNEQFF | TGTGCCAGCAGTCGAACGGGACTACAGAATGAGCAGTTCTTC
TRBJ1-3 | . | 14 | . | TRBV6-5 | CASSYRNSGNTIYF | TGTGCCAGCAGTTACCGGAACTCTGGAAACACCATATATTTT
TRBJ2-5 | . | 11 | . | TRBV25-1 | CASSVTETQYF | TGTGCCAGCAGTGTGACAGAGACCCAGTACTTC
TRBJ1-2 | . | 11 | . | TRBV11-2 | CASSPGGGYTF | TGTGCCAGCAGCCCTGGAGGTGGCTACACCTTC
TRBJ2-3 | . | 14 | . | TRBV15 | CATSRSPGADTQYF | TGTGCCACCAGCAGGTCCCCAGGGGCGGATACGCAGTATTTT
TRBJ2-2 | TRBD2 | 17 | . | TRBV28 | CASSFPGGRANTGELFF | TGTGCCAGCAGTTTCCCAGGCGGGAGGGCGAACACCGGGGAGCTGTTTTTT
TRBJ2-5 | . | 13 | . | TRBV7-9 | CASSLDTQETQYF | TGTGCCAGCAGCTTAGATACCCAAGAGACCCAGTACTTC